The 2 T cell receptor beta chains presented below share a single source sample, sequenced in a study of T cell repertoires in cytomegalovirus infection. The antigens of these receptors remain unknown. In TCRdb, the reads were re-called with MiXCR into one record per CDR3 protein. Altogether 80,000 or so distinct CDR3 sequences are present, 20% to 30% being singletons, with the ten largest covering approximately 51%. The sample here was CD8+ T cells from cultured PBMCs, taken from culture after CMV antigen stimulation. The receptors were sampled from a human donor in good health (CMV status not recorded). Some clones in this sample may be carry-over from other donors' samples.

The chain has TRBV10-3 and TRBJ1-1; no reliable D call. Germline loops: CDR1 ENHRY, CDR2 SYGVKD. The germline V and J ends were trimmed by 6 bases and 1 base, with 12 bases remaining between them. The CDR3 length is 14 residues. CDR3 in DNA: TGTGCCATCAGACCGGGCGTAGGGAACACTGAAGCTTTCTTT. Protein sequence: CAIRPGVGNTEAFF.

This clonotype was counted only a few times. The chain uses TRBV28 and TRBJ2-3; 7 bases are a match to TRBD1. The V gene's germline CDR1 is MDHEN and CDR2 SYDVKM. This CDR3 region has 14 residues. V was clipped by 11 bases and J by 3 bases; unmatched bases: 11. CDR3 loop: CAGTDRKHTDTQYF. DNA for the CDR3: TGTGCCGGGACGGACAGGAAACATACAGATACGCAGTATTTT.